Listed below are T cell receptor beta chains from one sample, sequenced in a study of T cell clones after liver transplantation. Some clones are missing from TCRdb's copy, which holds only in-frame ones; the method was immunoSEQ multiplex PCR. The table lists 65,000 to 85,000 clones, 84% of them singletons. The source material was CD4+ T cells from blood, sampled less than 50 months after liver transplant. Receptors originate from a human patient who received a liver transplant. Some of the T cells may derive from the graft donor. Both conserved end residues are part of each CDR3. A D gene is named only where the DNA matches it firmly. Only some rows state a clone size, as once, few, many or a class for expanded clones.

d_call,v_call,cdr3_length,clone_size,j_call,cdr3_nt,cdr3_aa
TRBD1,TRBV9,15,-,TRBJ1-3,TGTGCCAGCAGCGGTGACAGGGACGGGAGAAACACCATATATTTT,CASSGDRDGRNTIYF
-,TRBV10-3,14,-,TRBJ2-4,TGTGCCATCAGTGACCCATTGGGCAAAAACATTCAGTACTTC,CAISDPLGKNIQYF
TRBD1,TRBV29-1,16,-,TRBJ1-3,TGCAGCGTTGCGGCCCCCGGGACAGGGTCTGGAAACACCATATATTTT,CSVAAPGTGSGNTIYF
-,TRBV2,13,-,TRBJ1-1,TGTGCCAGCAGTGGACTGAAGAACACTGAAGCTTTCTTT,CASSGLKNTEAFF
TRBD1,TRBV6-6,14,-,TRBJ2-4,TGTGCCAGCAGTTTGGACAGGGCCAAAAACATTCAGTACTTC,CASSLDRAKNIQYF
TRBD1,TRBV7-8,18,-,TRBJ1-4,TGTGCCAGCAGCCGAGGGACAGGGGGTAGTAGGACTAATGAAAAACTGTTTTTT,CASSRGTGGSRTNEKLFF
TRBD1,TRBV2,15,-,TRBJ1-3,TGTGCCAGCAGTAGACAGACAGGGGTAGGAAACACCATATATTTT,CASSRQTGVGNTIYF
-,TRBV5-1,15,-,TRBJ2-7,TGCGCCAGCAGCTTGGTTGCCGGCGGCACCTACGAGCAGTACTTC,CASSLVAGGTYEQYF
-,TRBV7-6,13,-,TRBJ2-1,TGTGCCAGCAGCTTAGGCGGGACCAGTGAGCAGTTCTTC,CASSLGGTSEQFF
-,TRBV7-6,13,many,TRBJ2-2,TGTGCCAGCAGCTTTACAGGGACCGGGGAGCTGTTTTTT,CASSFTGTGELFF
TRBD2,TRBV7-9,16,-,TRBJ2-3,TGTGCCAGCAGCTTTACTAGCGGGGGGGCCGCAGATACGCAGTATTTT,CASSFTSGGAADTQYF
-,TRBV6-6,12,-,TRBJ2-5,TGTGCCAGCAGTTACACCCAAGAGACCCAGTACTTC,CASSYTQETQYF
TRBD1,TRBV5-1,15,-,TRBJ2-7,TGCGCCAGCAGCTCCCCAACCGGACAGGCCTACGAGCAGTACTTC,CASSSPTGQAYEQYF
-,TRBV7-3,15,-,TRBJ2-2,TGTGCCAGCAGCTTAAGGGTACCCAACACCGGGGAGCTGTTTTTT,CASSLRVPNTGELFF
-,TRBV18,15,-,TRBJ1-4,TGTGCCAGCTCTCCAGCCGGGCCAGAGAATGAAAAACTGTTTTTT,CASSPAGPENEKLFF
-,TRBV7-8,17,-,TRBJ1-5,TGTGCCAGCAGCTTAGTACAGTTTGGGCTTAGCAATCAGCCCCAGCATTTT,CASSLVQFGLSNQPQHF
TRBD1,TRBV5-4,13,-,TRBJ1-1,TGTGCCAGCAGCGGGGACAGATTCTTGACCGCTTTCTTT,CASSGDRFLTAFF
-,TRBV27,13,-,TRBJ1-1,TGTGCCAGCAGTCAAGACAGGCTAACTGAAGCTTTCTTT,CASSQDRLTEAFF
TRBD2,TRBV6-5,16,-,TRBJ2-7,TGTGCCAGCAGTTACTCTCCGAGACTAGCATCCTACGAGCAGTACTTC,CASSYSPRLASYEQYF
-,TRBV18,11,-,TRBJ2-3,TGTGCCAGCTCACCGACAGATACGCAGTATTTT,CASSPTDTQYF
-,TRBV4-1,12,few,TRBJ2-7,TGCGCCAGCAGCCAAGATATGGGACAGCAGTACTTC,CASSQDMGQQYF
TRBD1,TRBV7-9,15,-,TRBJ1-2,TGTGCCAGCAGCGACAGAATCAGGGGGGACTATGGCTACACCTTC,CASSDRIRGDYGYTF
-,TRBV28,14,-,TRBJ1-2,TGTGCCAGCAGTTTAGGGGTGCCGGCGTATGGCTACACCTTC,CASSLGVPAYGYTF
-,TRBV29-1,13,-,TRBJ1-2,TGCAGCGTTGAGGAGGGCAATAACTATGGCTACACCTTC,CSVEEGNNYGYTF
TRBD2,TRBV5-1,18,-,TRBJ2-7,TGCGCCAGCAGCTTGGGACTAGCGGGGGGCCCAAGCTCCTACGAGCAGTACTTC,CASSLGLAGGPSSYEQYF
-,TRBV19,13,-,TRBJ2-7,TGTGCCAGTAGTATAGACAGGAACTACGAGCAGTACTTC,CASSIDRNYEQYF
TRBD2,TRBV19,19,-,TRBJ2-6,TGTGCCAGTAGTGACTGGGCTAGCGGAATATCCTCTGGGGCCAACGTCCTGACTTTC,CASSDWASGISSGANVLTF
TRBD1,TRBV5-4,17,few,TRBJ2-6,TGTGCCAGCCCTACCGGGACAGGACTCTCTGGGGCCAACGTCCTGACTTTC,CASPTGTGLSGANVLTF
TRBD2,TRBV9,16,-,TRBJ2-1,TGTGCCAGCAGCGTAGGGGGTAGCGGGCCCTACAATGAGCAGTTCTTC,CASSVGGSGPYNEQFF
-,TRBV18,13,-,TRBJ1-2,TGTGCCAGCTCACCAATGGCACCAGAGGGCTACACCTTC,CASSPMAPEGYTF
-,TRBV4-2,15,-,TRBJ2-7,TGTGCCAGCAGCCTGACCTCCAATCCAAGGAACGAGCAGTACTTC,CASSLTSNPRNEQYF
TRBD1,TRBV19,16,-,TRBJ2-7,TGTGCCAGTAGTCCCGATTGGACAGGGGGAGGTTACGAGCAGTACTTC,CASSPDWTGGGYEQYF
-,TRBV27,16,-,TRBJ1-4,TGTGCCAGCAGTTCTACAGGGTTGGAGGTTAATGAAAAACTGTTTTTT,CASSSTGLEVNEKLFF
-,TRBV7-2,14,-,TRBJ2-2,TGTGCCAGCAGCTGGTACAGGAGCACCGGGGAGCTGTTTTTT,CASSWYRSTGELFF
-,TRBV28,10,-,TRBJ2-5,TGTGCCAGCCTCGGGGGGACCCAGTACTTC,CASLGGTQYF
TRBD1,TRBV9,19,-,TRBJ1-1,TGTGCCAGCAGCGTAGCCGGGACAGGGGGCGTAGCAAGGAACACTGAAGCTTTCTTT,CASSVAGTGGVARNTEAFF
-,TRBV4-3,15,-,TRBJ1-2,TGCGCCAGCAGCCCGGAGGGAATTTGGGACTATGGCTACACCTTC,CASSPEGIWDYGYTF
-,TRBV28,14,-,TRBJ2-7,TGTGCCAGCACCCCTAGCGCCGTTACCTACGAGCAGTACTTC,CASTPSAVTYEQYF
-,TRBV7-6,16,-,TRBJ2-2,TGTGCCAGCAGCTTAGAGGGGGGGGCCGGGACCGGGGAGCTGTTTTTT,CASSLEGGAGTGELFF
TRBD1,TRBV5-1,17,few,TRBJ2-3,TGCGCCAGCAGCTTGGACGGCCGACAGGGGGGTACAGATACGCAGTATTTT,CASSLDGRQGGTDTQYF
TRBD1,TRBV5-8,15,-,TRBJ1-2,TGTGCCAGCAGCTTACCGCAGGGGGAGGTCAACGGCTACACCTTC,CASSLPQGEVNGYTF
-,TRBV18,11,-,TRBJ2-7,TGTGCCAGCTCACTGGACTACGAGCAGTACTTC,CASSLDYEQYF
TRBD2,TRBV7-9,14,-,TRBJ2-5,TGTGCCAGCAGTCGGACTAGCGGGAGAGAGACCCAGTACTTC,CASSRTSGRETQYF
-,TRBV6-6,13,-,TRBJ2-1,TGTGCCAGCAGTCCACGGGCGATCGGGGAGCAGTTCTTC,CASSPRAIGEQFF
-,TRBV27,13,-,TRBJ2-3,TGTGCCAGCAACCGGAGGGGCACAGATACGCAGTATTTT,CASNRRGTDTQYF
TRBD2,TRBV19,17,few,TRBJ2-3,TGTGCCAGTAGTAGGGGGACTAGCGGGGGTAGCACAGATACGCAGTATTTT,CASSRGTSGGSTDTQYF
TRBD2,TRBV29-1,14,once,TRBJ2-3,TGCAGTTCCGGGGCTAGCGGGACCACAGATACGCAGTATTTT,CSSGASGTTDTQYF
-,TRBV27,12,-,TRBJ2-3,TGTGCCAGCAGGGGTAGCACAGATACGCAGTATTTT,CASRGSTDTQYF
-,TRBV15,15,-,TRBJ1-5,TGTGCCACCAGCAAGAAGGTACAGCTTTATGAGCCCCAGCATTTT,CATSKKVQLYEPQHF
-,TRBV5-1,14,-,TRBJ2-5,TGCGCCAGCAGCCCTAGAGAGGGGTTTGAGACCCAGTACTTC,CASSPREGFETQYF